Described below is a single T cell receptor (beta chain) sequence and its context. It lacks a known antigen. No base quality information exists; no much larger clone differs at one position. The germline V gene (reference sequence) yields DFQATT for CDR1 and SNEGSKA for CDR2. The CDR3 sequence holds 12 residues, the cysteine and phenylalanine included. Here the CDR3 DNA is all that survives: 36 bases in frame from base 1. V gives up 6 bases and J gives up 1 base, and the segment between their germline ends measures 9 bases. Systemically healthy Caucasian individuals from Russia, 39 in total and aged roughly 6 to 95 years, were included as donors. Around 10 milliliters of peripheral blood were collected from each donor into EDTA-treated Vacutainer tubes. PBMCs were isolated by Ficoll-Paque density-gradient centrifugation, with at least 6 million obtained per sample. Trizol reagent was used to extract total RNA from the PBMCs, yielding at least 5.5 micrograms per sample. For every donor, an aliquot of PBMCs went through flow cytometry to measure the percentages of naive CD45RAhigh/CD27high T cells.

This sample was taken from a study of blood T cells in healthy people across ages (dated by TCRdb to the mid-2010s). For the study in its entirety: Template switching captured roughly one uniquely barcoded TCR beta cDNA molecule per two T cells in model experiments. The study measured age-related changes in TCR beta repertoire diversity using deep sequencing normalized with unique cDNA molecular identifiers. The donors were split into four age groups: young (average approximately 16 years), middle-aged (roughly 39), aged (roughly 60) and long-lived (approximately 80). Donors of different ages were randomly distributed across sequencing lanes to avoid experimental bias. Two additional independent replicas of 1 million unique cDNA reads from the same blood draw were analyzed for two donors (one aged 18 to 30 and one aged 80 or older).

The receptor library was made with 5' RACE. Sequencing relied on an Illumina HiSeq 2500. A second roughly 7 to 12 cycle PCR used a sample-barcoded 5' primer and a J-beta primer mix. A unique molecular identifier was introduced onto each TCR beta cDNA molecule by a template-switch 5' adaptor carrying 12 random nucleotides. Each sample yielded at least 2.5 million CDR3-containing paired-end reads. All of the RNA was converted into first-strand cDNA using the Mint cDNA synthesis kit, with a TRBC-specific oligonucleotide serving as the primer. Following uracil-DNA glycosylase treatment, a first 18-cycle PCR with universal primers M1SS and BC2_uni_R was performed on all cDNA. Per the authors' processing: For normalization, 1 million high-quality reads were randomly selected from each sample, with every read carrying a distinct molecular identifier. Instead of being binned into consensus sequences, reads that shared molecular identifiers were thrown out. CDR3 identification, clonotype clustering and error correction used MiTCR with a Q25 quality threshold and the strictest error-elimination algorithm. Lower-bound total TCR beta diversity was estimated with a nonparametric unseen species model using Euler transformation. In-frame beta chains were kept once TCRdb had trimmed the public reads at Q25 with fastp and called clones with MiXCR. CDR3 protein sequences are deduplicated, and each keeps its most common genes and DNA. TCRdb, rather than the study authors, made the V and J calls. In all, the sample holds hundreds of thousands of distinct CDR3 sequences, and less than 40% of those were seen once. Approximately 15% of the sample is taken by the ten largest.

General findings and caveats noted by the study authors: As age increased, observed TCR beta diversity per million T cells dropped in a roughly linear way, and a significant reduction was already evident by age 40. Because the CMV infection status of the donors was unknown, age-related changes in expanded clonotypes may potentially have been confounded. There was a strong correlation between observed TCR beta diversity and the percentage of naive T cells measured by flow cytometry. Compared with the aged group, the long-lived group had more naive CD4+ T cells, fewer expanded clones and increased TCR diversity, suggesting age selection. Estimates of total diversity from one million sequenced T cells were regarded as lower bounds and underestimates. Since profiling was done on bulk unsorted PBMCs, naive and antigen-experienced compartments could not be conclusively compared.

The chain employs TRBV20-1 and TRBJ1-1; the D region possibly corresponds to TRBD1 (6 bases align). Sequenced input: blood. The source is a woman aged 80 or older in good health. Donor details come from another sample of the same person, matched by shared clones. The CDR3 corresponds to CSAATGNTEAFF. The nucleotides are TGCAGTGCCGCGACAGGGAACACTGAAGCTTTCTTT.